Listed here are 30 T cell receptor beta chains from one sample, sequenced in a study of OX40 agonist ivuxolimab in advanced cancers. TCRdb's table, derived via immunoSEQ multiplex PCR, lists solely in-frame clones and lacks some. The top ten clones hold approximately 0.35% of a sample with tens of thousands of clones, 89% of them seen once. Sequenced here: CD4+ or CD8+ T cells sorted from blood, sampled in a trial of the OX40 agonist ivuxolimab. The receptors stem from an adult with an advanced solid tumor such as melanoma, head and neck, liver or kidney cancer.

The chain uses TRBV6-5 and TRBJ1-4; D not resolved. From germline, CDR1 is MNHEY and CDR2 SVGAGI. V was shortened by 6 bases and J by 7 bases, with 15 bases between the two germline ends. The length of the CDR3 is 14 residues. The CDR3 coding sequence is TGTGCCAGCAGCCGAGAAGGGAGCTCTGAAAAACTGTTTTTT. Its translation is CASSREGSSEKLFF.

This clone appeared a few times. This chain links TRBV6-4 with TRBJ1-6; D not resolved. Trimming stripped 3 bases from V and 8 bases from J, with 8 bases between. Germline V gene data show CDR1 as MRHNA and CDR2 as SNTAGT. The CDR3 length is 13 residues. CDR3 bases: TGTGCCAGCAGTGAGGGCAACGATTCACCCCTCCACTTT. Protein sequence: CASSEGNDSPLHF.

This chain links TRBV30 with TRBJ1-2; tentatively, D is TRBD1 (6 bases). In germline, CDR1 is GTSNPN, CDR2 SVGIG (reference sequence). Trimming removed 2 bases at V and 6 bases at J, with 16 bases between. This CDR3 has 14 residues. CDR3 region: CAWSPGAGSDGYTF. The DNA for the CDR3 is TGTGCCTGGAGTCCAGGGGCAGGATCTGATGGCTACACCTTC.

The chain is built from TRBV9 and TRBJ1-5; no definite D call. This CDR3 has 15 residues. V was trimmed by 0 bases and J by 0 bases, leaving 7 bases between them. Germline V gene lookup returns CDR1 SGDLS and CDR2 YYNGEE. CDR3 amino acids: CASSVGLNSNQPQHF. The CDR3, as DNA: TGTGCCAGCAGCGTAGGTCTCAATAGCAATCAGCCCCAGCATTTT.

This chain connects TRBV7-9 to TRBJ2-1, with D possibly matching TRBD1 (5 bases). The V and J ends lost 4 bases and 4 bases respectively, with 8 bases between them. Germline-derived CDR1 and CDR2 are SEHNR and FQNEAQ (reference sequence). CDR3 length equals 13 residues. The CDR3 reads CASSWGRYNEQFF. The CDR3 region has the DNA TGTGCCAGCAGCTGGGGCCGTTACAATGAGCAGTTCTTC.

The CDR3 coding sequence is TGTGCCAGCAGTTTCGGACACCGCAGCCGGGGCTACACCTTC. Protein product: CASSFGHRSRGYTF. This chain joins TRBV28 and TRBJ1-2, with D possibly TRBD1 on 5 matching bases. Per the germline V gene, CDR1 is MDHEN and CDR2 is SYDVKM. V was cut by 3 bases and J by 8 bases, with 16 bases left in between. This CDR3 is 14 amino acids long.

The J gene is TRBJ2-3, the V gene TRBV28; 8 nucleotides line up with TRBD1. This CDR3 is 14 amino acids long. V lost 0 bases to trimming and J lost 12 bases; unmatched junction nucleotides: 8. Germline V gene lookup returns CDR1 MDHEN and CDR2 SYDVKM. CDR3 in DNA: TGTGCCAGCAGTTTATGGGACAGGGTTCCTCTACAGTATTTT. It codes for CASSLWDRVPLQYF.

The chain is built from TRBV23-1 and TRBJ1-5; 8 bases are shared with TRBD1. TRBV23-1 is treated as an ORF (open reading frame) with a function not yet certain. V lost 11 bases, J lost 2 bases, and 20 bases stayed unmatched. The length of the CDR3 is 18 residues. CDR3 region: CAGTLPGQVEDGNQPQHF. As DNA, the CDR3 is TGCGCCGGGACCCTCCCGGGACAGGTAGAAGACGGCAATCAGCCCCAGCATTTT.

The CDR3 protein is CASSPIQGGTEAFF. CDR3 sequence (DNA): TGTGCCAGCAGTCCTATACAGGGGGGCACTGAAGCTTTCTTT. The chain links TRBV28 to TRBJ1-1, with TRBD1 matching 8 bases. Germline CDR1 reads MDHEN; CDR2 reads SYDVKM. This CDR3 is 14 amino acids long. The trim removed 5 bases at V and 4 bases at J, leaving 6 bases unmatched.

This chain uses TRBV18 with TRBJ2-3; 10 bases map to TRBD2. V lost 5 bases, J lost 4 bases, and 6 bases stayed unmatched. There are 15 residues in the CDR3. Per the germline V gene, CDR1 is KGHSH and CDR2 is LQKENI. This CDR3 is CASSASSGRADTQYF. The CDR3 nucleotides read TGTGCCAGCTCAGCATCTAGCGGGAGAGCAGATACGCAGTATTTT.

The CDR3 loop is CASSLFGSSNQPQHF. In nucleotides, the CDR3 is TGCGCCAGCAGCTTGTTTGGCAGTAGCAATCAGCCCCAGCATTTT. This chain connects TRBV5-1 to TRBJ1-5; D remains unclear. CDR1 is SGHRS, CDR2 YFSETQ, per germline. CDR3 length equals 15 residues. Between the trimmed V and J ends, which lost 1 base and 0 bases, there was a span of 8 bases.

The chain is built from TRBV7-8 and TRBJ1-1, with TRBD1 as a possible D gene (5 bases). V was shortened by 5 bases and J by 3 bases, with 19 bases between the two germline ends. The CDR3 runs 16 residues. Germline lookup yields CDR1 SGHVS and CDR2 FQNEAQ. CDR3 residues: CASSHSGAKPYTEAFF. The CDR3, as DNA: TGTGCCAGCAGCCACAGCGGGGCCAAACCCTACACTGAAGCTTTCTTT.

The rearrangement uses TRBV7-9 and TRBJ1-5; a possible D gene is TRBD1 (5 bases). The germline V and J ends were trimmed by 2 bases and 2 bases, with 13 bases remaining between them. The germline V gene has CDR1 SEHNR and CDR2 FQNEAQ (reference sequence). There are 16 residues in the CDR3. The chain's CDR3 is CASSLWSGIGNQPQHF. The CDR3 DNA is TGTGCCAGCAGCTTATGGTCAGGGATCGGCAATCAGCCCCAGCATTTT.

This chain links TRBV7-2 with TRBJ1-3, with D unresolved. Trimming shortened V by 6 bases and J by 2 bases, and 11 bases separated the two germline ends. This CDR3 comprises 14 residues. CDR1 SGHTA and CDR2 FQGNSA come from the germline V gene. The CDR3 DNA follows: TGTGCCAGCAGGGGCAAGGGAGCTGGAAACACCATATATTTT. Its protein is CASRGKGAGNTIYF.

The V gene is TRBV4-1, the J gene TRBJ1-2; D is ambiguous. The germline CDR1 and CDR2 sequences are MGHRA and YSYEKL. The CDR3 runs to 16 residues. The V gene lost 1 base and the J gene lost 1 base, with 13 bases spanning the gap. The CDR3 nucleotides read TGCGCCAGCAGCCAAGGGGTTCGTGGTCTTAACTATGGCTACACCTTC. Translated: CASSQGVRGLNYGYTF.

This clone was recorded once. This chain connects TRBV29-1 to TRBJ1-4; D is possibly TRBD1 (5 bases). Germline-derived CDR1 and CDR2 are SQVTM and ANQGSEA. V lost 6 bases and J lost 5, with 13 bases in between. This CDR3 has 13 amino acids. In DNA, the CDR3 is TGCAGCGTGGGGCCATTGGGAAATGAAAAACTGTTTTTT. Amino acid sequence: CSVGPLGNEKLFF.

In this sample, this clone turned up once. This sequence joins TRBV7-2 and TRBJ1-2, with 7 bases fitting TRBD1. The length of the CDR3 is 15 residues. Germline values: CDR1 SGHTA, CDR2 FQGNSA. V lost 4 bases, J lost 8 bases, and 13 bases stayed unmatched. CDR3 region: CASSSGPTTGTGYTF. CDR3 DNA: TGTGCCAGCAGCTCAGGCCCCACGACAGGGACGGGCTACACCTTC. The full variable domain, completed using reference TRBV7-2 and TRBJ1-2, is GAGVSQSPSNKVTEKGKDVELRCDPISGHTALYWYRQSLGQGLEFLIYFQGNSAPDKSGLPSDRFSAERTGGSVSTLTIQRTQQEDSAVYLCASSSGPTTGTGYTFGSGTRLTVV.

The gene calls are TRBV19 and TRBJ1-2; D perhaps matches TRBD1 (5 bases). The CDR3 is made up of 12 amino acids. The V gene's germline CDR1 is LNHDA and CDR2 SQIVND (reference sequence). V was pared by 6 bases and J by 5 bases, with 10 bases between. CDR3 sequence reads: CASRLRDYGYTF. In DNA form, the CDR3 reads TGTGCCAGTAGGCTCAGGGATTATGGCTACACCTTC.

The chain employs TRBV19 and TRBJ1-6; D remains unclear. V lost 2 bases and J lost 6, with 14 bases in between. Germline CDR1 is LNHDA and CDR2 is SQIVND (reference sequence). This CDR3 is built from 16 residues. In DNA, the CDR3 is TGTGCCAGTAGTATATCCTATGCGGAGGGTAATTCACCCCTCCACTTT. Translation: CASSISYAEGNSPLHF. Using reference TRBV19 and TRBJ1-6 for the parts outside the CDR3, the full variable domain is DGGITQSPKYLFRKEGQNVTLSCEQNLNHDAMYWYRQDPGQGLRLIYYSQIVNDFQKGDIAEGYSVSREKKESFPLTVTSAQKNPTAFYLCASSISYAEGNSPLHFGNGTRLTVT.

The CDR3 DNA is TGTGCCAGCAGTGAATATGGAGGGCCAGATACGCAGTATTTT. Translating gives CASSEYGGPDTQYF. The rearrangement uses TRBV25-1 and TRBJ2-3, with D possibly TRBD2 on 6 matching bases. The CDR3 extends over 14 amino acids. The V gene's germline CDR1 is MGHDK and CDR2 SYGVNS. With 0 bases removed from V and 4 bases from J, the gap between germline ends came to 8 bases.

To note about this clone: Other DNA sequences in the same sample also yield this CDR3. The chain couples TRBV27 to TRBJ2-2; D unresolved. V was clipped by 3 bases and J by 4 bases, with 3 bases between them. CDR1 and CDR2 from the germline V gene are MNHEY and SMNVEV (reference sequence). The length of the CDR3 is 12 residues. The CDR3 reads CASSFTTGELFF. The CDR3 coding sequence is TGTGCCAGCAGTTTTACCACCGGGGAGCTGTTTTTT.

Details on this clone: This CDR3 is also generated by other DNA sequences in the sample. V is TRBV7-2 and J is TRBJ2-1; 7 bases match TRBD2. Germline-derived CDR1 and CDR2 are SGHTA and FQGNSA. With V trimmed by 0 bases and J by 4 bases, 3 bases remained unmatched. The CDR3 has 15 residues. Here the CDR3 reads CASSLAAGTYNEQFF. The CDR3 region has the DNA TGTGCCAGCAGCTTAGCAGCGGGAACATACAATGAGCAGTTCTTC.

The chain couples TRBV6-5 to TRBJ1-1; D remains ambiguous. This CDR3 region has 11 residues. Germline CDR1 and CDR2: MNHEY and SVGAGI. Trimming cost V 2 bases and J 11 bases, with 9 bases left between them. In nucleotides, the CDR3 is TGTGCCAGCAGTTACCTGGGCTTGGCTTTCTTT. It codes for CASSYLGLAFF.

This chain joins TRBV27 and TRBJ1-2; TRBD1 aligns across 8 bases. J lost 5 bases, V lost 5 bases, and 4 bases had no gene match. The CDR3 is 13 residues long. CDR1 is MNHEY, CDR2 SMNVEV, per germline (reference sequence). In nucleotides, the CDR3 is TGTGCCAGCAGTCAACGACAGGGGTATGGCTACACCTTC. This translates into CASSQRQGYGYTF.

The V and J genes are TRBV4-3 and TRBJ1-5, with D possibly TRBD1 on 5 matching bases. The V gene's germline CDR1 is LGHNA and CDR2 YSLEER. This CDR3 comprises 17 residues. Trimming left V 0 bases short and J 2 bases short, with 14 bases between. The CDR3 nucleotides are TGCGCCAGCAGCCAAGACGCAGGGATGGGGGGCAATCAGCCCCAGCATTTT. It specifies CASSQDAGMGGNQPQHF.

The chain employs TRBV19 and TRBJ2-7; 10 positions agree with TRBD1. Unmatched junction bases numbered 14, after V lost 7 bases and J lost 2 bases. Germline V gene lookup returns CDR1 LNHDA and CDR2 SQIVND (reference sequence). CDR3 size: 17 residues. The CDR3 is CASTTQITGTGAYEQYF. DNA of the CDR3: TGTGCCAGTACCACACAAATTACCGGGACAGGGGCCTACGAGCAGTACTTC.

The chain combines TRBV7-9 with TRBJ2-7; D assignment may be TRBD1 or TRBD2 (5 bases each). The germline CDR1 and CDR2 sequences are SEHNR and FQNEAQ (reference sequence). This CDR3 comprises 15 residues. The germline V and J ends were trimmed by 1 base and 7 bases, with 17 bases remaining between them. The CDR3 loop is CASSLGRDGAFEQYF. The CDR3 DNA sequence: TGTGCCAGCAGCTTAGGAAGGGACGGCGCTTTTGAGCAGTACTTC.

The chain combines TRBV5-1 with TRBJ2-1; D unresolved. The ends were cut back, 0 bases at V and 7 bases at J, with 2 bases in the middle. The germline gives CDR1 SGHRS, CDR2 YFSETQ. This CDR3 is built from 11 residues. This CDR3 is CASSLENEQFF. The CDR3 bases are TGCGCCAGCAGCTTGGAGAATGAGCAGTTCTTC. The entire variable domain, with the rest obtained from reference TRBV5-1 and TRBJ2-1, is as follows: KAGVTQTPRYLIKTRGQQVTLSCSPISGHRSVSWYQQTPGQGLQFLFEYFSETQRNKGNFPGRFSGRQFSNSRSEMNVSTLELGDSALYLCASSLENEQFFGPGTRLTVL.

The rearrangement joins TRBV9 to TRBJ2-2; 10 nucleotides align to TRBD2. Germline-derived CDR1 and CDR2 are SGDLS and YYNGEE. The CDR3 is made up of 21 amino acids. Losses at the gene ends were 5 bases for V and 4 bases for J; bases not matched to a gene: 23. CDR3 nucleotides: TGTGCCAGCAGTGACGAAACTCCAGGGCTGACTAGCGGGCGTTCCACCGGGGAGCTGTTTTTT. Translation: CASSDETPGLTSGRSTGELFF. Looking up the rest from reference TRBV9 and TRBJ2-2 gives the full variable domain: DSGVTQTPKHLITATGQRVTLRCSPRSGDLSVYWYQQSLDQGLQFLIQYYNGEERAKGNILERFSAQQFPDLHSELNLSSLELGDSALYFCASSDETPGLTSGRSTGELFFGEGSRLTVL.

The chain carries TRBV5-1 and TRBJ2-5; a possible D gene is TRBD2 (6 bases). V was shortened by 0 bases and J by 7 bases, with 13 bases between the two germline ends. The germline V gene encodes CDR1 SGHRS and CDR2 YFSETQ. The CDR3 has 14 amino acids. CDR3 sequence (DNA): TGCGCCAGCAGCTTGGGACTTGTCGGGGGGACCCAGTACTTC. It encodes CASSLGLVGGTQYF. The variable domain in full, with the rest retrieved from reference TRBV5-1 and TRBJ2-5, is KAGVTQTPRYLIKTRGQQVTLSCSPISGHRSVSWYQQTPGQGLQFLFEYFSETQRNKGNFPGRFSGRQFSNSRSEMNVSTLELGDSALYLCASSLGLVGGTQYFGPGTRLLVL.